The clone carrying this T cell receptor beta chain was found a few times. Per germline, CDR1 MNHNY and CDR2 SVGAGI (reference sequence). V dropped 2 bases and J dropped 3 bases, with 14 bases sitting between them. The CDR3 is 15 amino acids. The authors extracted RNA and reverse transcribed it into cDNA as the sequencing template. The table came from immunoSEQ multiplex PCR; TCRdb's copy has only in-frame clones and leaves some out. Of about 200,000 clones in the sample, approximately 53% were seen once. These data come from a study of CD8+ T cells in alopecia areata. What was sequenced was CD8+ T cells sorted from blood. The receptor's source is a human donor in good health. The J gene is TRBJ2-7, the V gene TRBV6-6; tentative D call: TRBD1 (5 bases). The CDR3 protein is CASSYLGPTNYEQYF. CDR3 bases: TGTGCCAGCAGTTACCTGGGGCCGACGAACTACGAGCAGTACTTC.